Here is one T cell receptor beta chain with its context. This specimen comes from a study of shared clonotypes between healthy human individuals. About the study: Donor composition was a couple of women and three men, aged 18 to 49.

Per germline, CDR1 SNHLY and CDR2 FYNNEI. V lost 2 bases and J lost 2, with 13 bases in between. The CDR3 extends over 15 amino acids. The method was immunoSEQ multiplex PCR; TCRdb's version includes in-frame clones alone and lacks a portion of them. Counted here are 730,000 or so clones, less than 80% occurring once; the ten biggest clones make up around 2%. The sample taken for sequencing was memory CD4+ T cells sorted from blood. Subset of the sample: CD45RA-negative fraction. The J gene is TRBJ2-7, the V gene TRBV2; D is perhaps TRBD1 (5 bases). The TCR comes from a woman aged 30 to 39 in good health. CDR3 DNA: TGTGCCAGCAGTGAAATCAGGGTAGGAACCTACGAGCAGTACTTC. Its protein is CASSEIRVGTYEQYF.